This T cell receptor beta chain was documented in a study of T cells after yellow fever vaccination. This clonotype has just a few counts. The antigen remains unidentified. V lost 5 bases and J lost 3; bases outside the gene matches: 9. The germline V gene has CDR1 PRHDT and CDR2 FYEKMQ (reference sequence). This CDR3 spans 15 amino acids. Study-level findings and limits: Post-booster repertoires contained most primary-vaccination clones again (96% CD4, approximately 86% CD8). Researchers noted that a small share of clonotypes showed up in both CD4 and CD8 compartments.

TCRdb used MiXCR to reprocess the 5' RACE reads, holding one entry per CDR3 protein. The data show a few hundred thousand distinct CDR3 sequences, around 3.6% seen once. The sample in question was PBMCs, obtained on the day of the yellow fever booster vaccination. This TCR was sampled from a man aged 18 to 29 who received the YFV17D yellow fever vaccine. The chain employs TRBV13 and TRBJ1-1, with 7 bases fitting TRBD1. The CDR3 DNA is TGTGCCAGCAGCCCGAAGGGGGCTCTGTACACTGAAGCTTTCTTT. Encoded protein: CASSPKGALYTEAFF.